The 19 T cell receptor beta chains given below trace back to one sample, sequenced in a study of blood T cell repertoires in COVID-19. TCRdb keeps only in-frame clones here, not all; method: immunoSEQ multiplex PCR. Here the sample spans 280,000 or so clones, about 91% being singletons. The sequencing input was peripheral blood. The receptors stem from a woman aged 30 to 39 who had recovered from COVID-19.

The chain employs TRBV27 and TRBJ2-3; 12 bases match TRBD2. CDR3 size: 17 residues. V dropped 4 bases and J dropped 3; count of bases not matched to a gene: 8. Germline values: CDR1 MNHEY, CDR2 SMNVEV (reference sequence). CDR3 in amino acids: CASSSPGLAGGTDTQYF. CDR3 DNA sequence: TGTGCCAGCAGTTCCCCCGGGCTAGCGGGGGGGACAGATACGCAGTATTTT.

The gene calls are TRBV4-1 and TRBJ1-1; maybe TRBD1 (5 bases). Trimming removed 0 bases from V and 1 base from J, with 9 bases in between. The germline gives CDR1 MGHRA, CDR2 YSYEKL. The CDR3 extends over 15 amino acids. The CDR3 sequence is CASSQEDIRNTEAFF. The CDR3 nucleotides read TGCGCCAGCAGCCAAGAGGACATCCGGAACACTGAAGCTTTCTTT.

The chain has TRBV29-1 and TRBJ1-1, with TRBD1 identical over 7 bases. V lost 4 bases to trimming and J lost 5 bases; unmatched junction nucleotides: 4. CDR1 SQVTM and CDR2 ANQGSEA come from the germline V gene. This CDR3 contains 12 residues. The CDR3 bases are TGCAGCGTTGTACAGGGGAGGACTGAAGCTTTCTTT. Translated, it gives CSVVQGRTEAFF.

The V call is TRBV6-1, the J call TRBJ1-3; D gene unclear. CDR1 and CDR2 from the germline V gene are MNHNS and SASEGT. This CDR3 is built from 16 residues. With 2 bases removed from V and 0 bases from J, the gap between germline ends came to 11 bases. The CDR3 DNA sequence: TGTGCCAGCAGTGAATGGTCCGGTGCCTCTGGAAACACCATATATTTT. This gives the protein CASSEWSGASGNTIYF.

The chain joins TRBV6-5 to TRBJ2-3; TRBD2 matches 7 bases. The germline V gene encodes CDR1 MNHEY and CDR2 SVGAGI. The V and J ends lost 0 bases and 0 bases, in that order; junction bases with no gene match: 3. CDR3 length equals 16 residues. CDR3 sequence: CASSYSGTTSTDTQYF. The CDR3 DNA is TGTGCCAGCAGTTACTCCGGGACTACTAGCACAGATACGCAGTATTTT.

The V gene is TRBV2, the J gene TRBJ1-5; D not certain. There are 15 residues in the CDR3. Germline assignment: CDR1 SNHLY and CDR2 FYNNEI. The V end lost 7 bases, the J end lost 1 base, and 14 bases lay between the germline ends. The CDR3 here is CASMRERGSNQPQHF. CDR3 coding DNA: TGTGCCAGCATGAGGGAGCGCGGGAGCAATCAGCCCCAGCATTTT.

The rearrangement links TRBV12-3 or TRBV12-4 to TRBJ1-2; a possible D gene is TRBD1 (6 bases). The CDR3 runs to 12 residues. Trimming left V 5 bases short and J 8 bases short, with 12 bases between. CDR3 sequence (DNA): TGTGCCAGCAGTGACGTCAGGGGAGGCTACACCTTC. Translation: CASSDVRGGYTF.

This clone came up once. The chain recombines TRBV13 with TRBJ1-4, with D perhaps TRBD1 (6 bases). The germline gives CDR1 PRHDT, CDR2 FYEKMQ (reference sequence). This CDR3 is 15 amino acids long. V lost 7 bases and J lost 3, with 15 bases in between. CDR3 sequence reads: CASTLRRGANEKLFF. The CDR3 nucleotides read TGTGCCAGCACCCTCCGCAGGGGAGCTAATGAAAAACTGTTTTTT.

This clone occurred a few times. This chain joins TRBV28 and TRBJ2-2; 16 positions match TRBD2. This CDR3 spans 15 amino acids. Germline-derived CDR1 and CDR2 are MDHEN and SYDVKM. Losses at the gene ends were 5 bases for V and 13 bases for J; bases not matched to a gene: 7. CDR3 in amino acids: CASSPAGLAGGLLFF. The CDR3 DNA reads TGTGCCAGCAGTCCCGCGGGACTAGCGGGGGGGCTGCTGTTTTTT. The full variable domain, completed using reference TRBV28 and TRBJ2-2, is DVKVTQSSRYLVKRTGEKVFLECVQDMDHENMFWYRQDPGLGLRLIYFSYDVKMKEKGDIPEGYSVSREKKERFSLILESASTNQTSMYLCASSPAGLAGGLLFFGEGSRLTVL.

The rearrangement joins TRBV5-4 to TRBJ1-2; D is perhaps TRBD1 (5 bases). Germline assignment: CDR1 SGHNT and CDR2 YYREEE (reference sequence). The V and J ends lost 4 bases and 7 bases respectively, with 20 bases between them. The CDR3 has 15 amino acids. CDR3 DNA: TGTGCCAGCAGCCCGGGGGTGGCACGAGGGATTGGCTACACCTTC. It encodes CASSPGVARGIGYTF.

This chain connects TRBV3-1 (or the pseudogene TRBV3-2) to TRBJ1-2, with D maybe TRBD1 (6 bases). V was clipped by 4 bases and J by 4 bases, with 16 bases between them. The CDR3 contains 15 residues. The germline V gene has CDR1 LGHDT and CDR2 YNNKEL (reference sequence). CDR3 sequence: CASSLLDSKIYGYTF. The CDR3 nucleotides are TGTGCCAGCAGCCTATTGGACAGCAAAATCTATGGCTACACCTTC.

Many counts were recorded for this clone. The V gene is TRBV5-4, the J gene TRBJ2-7; D might be TRBD2 (7 bases). CDR3 size: 13 residues. Germline CDR1 reads SGHNT; CDR2 reads YYREEE (reference sequence). V shed 0 bases and J shed 6 bases, with 10 bases lying between them. The CDR3 region is CASSLAGGLEQYF. DNA for the CDR3: TGTGCCAGCAGCTTGGCGGGGGGCCTCGAGCAGTACTTC.

The chain joins TRBV27 to TRBJ1-1; D not certain. The CDR3 is 14 residues long. V was pared by 3 bases and J by 4 bases, with 12 bases between. Germline V lookup: CDR1 MNHEY, CDR2 SMNVEV (reference sequence). CDR3: CASSFLMGGTEAFF. CDR3 DNA: TGTGCCAGCAGTTTTTTGATGGGAGGCACTGAAGCTTTCTTT.

The J gene is TRBJ2-2, the V gene TRBV7-8; 9 positions match TRBD1. This CDR3 region has 14 residues. The J segment lost 7 bases and the V segment lost 5 bases, leaving 5 bases of the junction unmatched. From germline, CDR1 is SGHVS and CDR2 FQNEAQ. CDR3 nucleotides: TGTGCCAGCAGCCGAACAGGGGGCAGCGGGGAGCTGTTTTTT. Protein: CASSRTGGSGELFF. Variable domain in full (rest from reference TRBV7-8 and TRBJ2-2): GAGVSQSPRYKVAKRGQDVALRCDPISGHVSLFWYQQALGQGPEFLTYFQNEAQLDKSGLPSDRFFAERPEGSVSTLKIQRTQQEDSAVYLCASSRTGGSGELFFGEGSRLTVL.

This clone came up a few times. The rearrangement uses TRBV15 and TRBJ2-1; 7 nucleotides line up with TRBD1. Germline V gene data show CDR1 as LNHNV and CDR2 as YYDKDF (reference sequence). The V and J ends lost 5 bases and 9 bases, in that order; junction bases with no gene match: 16. This CDR3 region has 16 residues. The CDR3 sequence: CATSGRDSGFPSEQFF. The CDR3 coding sequence is TGTGCCACCAGCGGACGGGACAGCGGCTTTCCGTCTGAGCAGTTCTTC.

This chain uses TRBV15 with TRBJ2-7; TRBD2 might be the D (5 bases). V gave up 1 base and J gave up 2 bases, with 15 bases separating them. Germline CDR1 LNHNV, CDR2 YYDKDF (reference sequence). This CDR3 is 16 amino acids long. The CDR3 DNA sequence: TGTGCCACCAGCAGAGGAGGTTCGGGGAATCCCTACGAGCAGTACTTC. It is translated as CATSRGGSGNPYEQYF.

The J gene is TRBJ1-1, the V gene TRBV18; 8 bases fit TRBD1. The CDR3 covers 17 residues. Germline V gene data show CDR1 as KGHSH and CDR2 as LQKENI. Trimming took 3 bases from V and 4 from J; bases not matched to a gene: 13. CDR3 sequence reads: CASSPNARGRWGTEAFF. The CDR3 region has the DNA TGTGCCAGCTCACCTAATGCCAGGGGGCGATGGGGCACTGAAGCTTTCTTT. Complete variable domain (other parts from reference TRBV18 and TRBJ1-1): NAGVMQNPRHLVRRRGQEARLRCSPMKGHSHVYWYRQLPEEGLKFMVYLQKENIIDESGMPKERFSAEFPKEGPSILRIQQVVRGDSAAYFCASSPNARGRWGTEAFFGQGTRLTVV.

The count of this clone is one. The chain employs TRBV5-6 and TRBJ1-3; D unresolved. Trimming shortened V by 4 bases and J by 2 bases, and 10 bases separated the two germline ends. Germline V gene data show CDR1 as SGHDT and CDR2 as YYEEEE. CDR3 length: 14 residues. The CDR3: CASSTPGAGNTIYF. CDR3 bases: TGTGCCAGCAGCACCCCCGGGGCTGGAAACACCATATATTTT.

The rearrangement links TRBV28 to TRBJ2-7; D remains ambiguous. Trimming shortened V by 3 bases and J by 3 bases, and 6 bases separated the two germline ends. From germline, CDR1 is MDHEN and CDR2 SYDVKM. CDR3 size: 12 residues. The CDR3 DNA follows: TGTGCCAGCAGTTTTAGGAGCTACGAGCAGTACTTC. Its translation is CASSFRSYEQYF.